The clone carrying this T cell receptor (beta chain) was detected only once. This sample stems from a study of blood T cell repertoires in COVID-19. Study details: From the United States, Italy and Spain came samples of acute and convalescent COVID-19. In each case, the material was cDNA or gDNA derived from T cells, B-cell-depleted T cells, or PBMCs.

Authors' methods: Amplified reference gene primers provided the basis for estimating nucleated cell counts. Libraries were prepared by immunoSEQ multiplex PCR; TCRdb keeps only in-frame clonotypes and omits some of them. Clone size and V and J calls were adopted from that table, with D and trimming inferred from the DNA. The table lists around 120,000 clones, more than 70% of them singletons. V shed 2 bases, J shed 1 base, and the junction held 12 bases outside the gene matches. The V gene's germline CDR1 is ENHRY and CDR2 SYGVKD. The CDR3 is 20 residues long. This TCR came from a human donor in a cohort sampled during active COVID-19. Sequenced sample: peripheral blood. The V and J genes are TRBV10-3 and TRBJ2-1; 12 bases are a match to TRBD2. The DNA of the CDR3 is TGTGCCATCAGTGAGCCGTCCCCGGGACTAGCGGGTAAATCCTACAATGAGCAGTTCTTC. Its protein is CAISEPSPGLAGKSYNEQFF.